Described below is a single T cell receptor beta chain sequence and its context. This specimen belongs to a study of blood T cell repertoires in COVID-19. This study enrolled people aged about 18 to 100 from about 26 US geographic areas. Resolution of symptoms, clearance, or two negative PCRs was present in recovered Cohort 3 donors. This CDR3 has 17 amino acids. V gave up 0 bases and J gave up 10 bases; unmatched junction bases: 11. The germline V gene encodes CDR1 LGHNA and CDR2 YSLEER. The data were produced by immunoSEQ multiplex PCR, yet TCRdb's version contains in-frame clones alone and is incomplete. The top ten hold roughly 9.4% of the sample, which has roughly 370,000 clones, around nine tenths seen once.

This clonotype originated in a woman between 50 and 59 years old who had recovered from COVID-19. The chain combines TRBV4-3 with TRBJ1-4; 10 bases are a match to TRBD1. The material sequenced was PBMCs or T cells enriched from blood (not recorded which). The chain's CDR3 is CASSQDWTGGLIGKLFF. In DNA, the CDR3 is TGCGCCAGCAGCCAAGATTGGACAGGGGGTTTAATAGGAAAACTGTTTTTT.